Below, one T cell receptor beta chain is given with its context. Its antigen remains unidentified. This sample is drawn from a study of T cells after yellow fever vaccination. Points from the study as a whole: On re-exposure, the response was weaker but peaked faster, at day 5 versus 15. The presence of abundant clonotypes contaminating from the bulk population was possible in FACS-sorted repertoires.

TCRdb re-analysed the 5' RACE reads in MiXCR, keeping a single row per CDR3 protein. The sample includes some 500,000 distinct CDR3 sequences, roughly 14% of them seen just once. V trimming: 5 bases; J trimming: 4 bases; junction bases outside the gene matches: 5. Germline assignment: CDR1 LNHDA and CDR2 SQIVND (reference sequence). The CDR3 totals 14 residues. The specimen was PBMCs, collected on the day of the yellow fever booster vaccination. The rearrangement links TRBV19 to TRBJ2-7, with 10 bases matching TRBD2. The source is a man aged 25-45 years who received the YFV17D yellow fever vaccine. CDR3 sequence: CASSDWTSGYEQYF. CDR3 DNA: TGTGCCAGTAGTGACTGGACTAGCGGTTACGAGCAGTACTTC. Drawing the rest from reference TRBV19 and TRBJ2-7, the complete variable domain is DGGITQSPKYLFRKEGQNVTLSCEQNLNHDAMYWYRQDPGQGLRLIYYSQIVNDFQKGDIAEGYSVSREKKESFPLTVTSAQKNPTAFYLCASSDWTSGYEQYFGPGTRLTVT.